This T cell receptor beta chain is from a study of cytotoxic CD8 clonotypes in ibrutinib-treated CLL. As for the study in general: The sample average was 255,043 productive templates and more than 90,000 productive rearrangements. Study findings and constraints: Sustained-remission and progressing patients had unequal sampling times.

Deep sequencing aimed at 1 in 200,000 to 1 in 1 million T cells' resolution. Sequencing was performed with immunoSEQ multiplex PCR; in TCRdb, only in-frame clones are kept and a portion is missing. The repertoire holds about 69,000 clones, with 80% as singletons. About this clone: As yet, its antigen is unknown.

Trimming removed 5 bases from V and 5 bases from J, with 16 bases in between. This CDR3 region has 15 residues. CDR1 is LNHNV and CDR2 is YYDKDF in the germline V gene (reference sequence). The sequence was obtained from a human donor with chronic lymphocytic leukemia. Sample: PBMCs, taken at disease progression, from a patient treated with ibrutinib. The V gene is TRBV15, the J gene TRBJ1-5, with a weak D call TRBD1 (5 bases). The CDR3 here is CATSGGDAGYQPQHF. The DNA for the CDR3 is TGTGCCACCAGCGGAGGGGATGCGGGGTATCAGCCCCAGCATTTT.